One and the same sample provided the 7 T cell receptor beta chains below, sequenced in a study of post-analysis software for immune sequencing data. Study conclusions and caveats: The study found TRBV5-6, TRBV5-1 and TRBV20-1 among several TRBV segments more frequent in patients than controls.

Their antigens are not known. TCR beta libraries were prepared from cDNA with unique molecular identifiers. TCRdb re-called the PCR reads through MiXCR, storing one row per CDR3 protein. There are hundreds of thousands of distinct CDR3 sequences in the sample; about 27% occur only once, and around 0.56% lies in the top ten. The sequencing sample was made of blood. These receptors originate from a girl between 5 and 17 years old with multiple sclerosis.

The chain couples TRBV3-1 to TRBJ1-5; possible D gene TRBD1, 5 bases. From germline, CDR1 is LGHDT and CDR2 YNNKEL (reference sequence). The CDR3 loop spans 13 amino acids. Trimming stripped 4 bases from V and 5 bases from J, with 9 bases between. The CDR3 loop is CASSRFRDQPQHF. The CDR3, as DNA: TGTGCCAGCAGCCGCTTCAGGGATCAGCCCCAGCATTTT.

The chain recombines TRBV9 with TRBJ1-4; D remains ambiguous. V was cut by 0 bases and J by 2 bases, with 5 bases left in between. This CDR3 has 14 amino acids. Germline assignment: CDR1 SGDLS and CDR2 YYNGEE. The DNA for the CDR3 is TGTGCCAGCAGCGTAGACGGGACTAATGAAAAACTGTTTTTT. Translated, it gives CASSVDGTNEKLFF.

This clonotype has more than one count but fewer than ten. The genes are TRBV6-1 and TRBJ2-7; TRBD1 might be the D (5 bases). This CDR3 comprises 12 residues. The germline V gene has CDR1 MNHNS and CDR2 SASEGT. Trimming left V 10 bases short and J 5 bases short, with 15 bases between. CDR3 sequence: CAIQVVGDEQYF. In DNA form, the CDR3 reads TGTGCCATCCAGGTTGTAGGGGACGAGCAGTACTTC.

The chain combines TRBV6-1 with TRBJ2-7, with D unresolved. The CDR3 length is 14 residues. Trimming removed 5 bases at V and 5 bases at J, with 16 bases between. Looked up from germline, CDR1 is MNHNS and CDR2 is SASEGT. The CDR3 loop is CASSRAPIWDEQYF. CDR3 in DNA: TGTGCCAGCAGTCGGGCCCCCATTTGGGACGAGCAGTACTTC.

Concerning this clonotype: This could be a read error, since a much larger clone is one nucleotide away. Written as DNA, the CDR3 is TGCAGCGTTGTAGAGCGGGCAAATGAGCAGGTCTTC. Translating it yields CSVVERANEQVF. This chain joins TRBV29-1 and TRBJ2-1, with D possibly TRBD2 on 6 matching bases. Looked up from germline, CDR1 is SQVTM and CDR2 is ANQGSEA. The CDR3 is made up of 12 amino acids.

The chain is built from TRBV6-5 and TRBJ2-7, with D uncertain. Looked up from germline, CDR1 is MNHEY and CDR2 is SVGAGI. The CDR3 loop spans 12 amino acids. V lost 9 bases and J lost 2, with 11 bases in between. In DNA, the CDR3 is TGTGCCAGTCAGAGGCCCCCCTACGAGCAGTACTTC. It yields the protein CASQRPPYEQYF.

As for this clonotype: Being one base from a much bigger clone, this may be a read error. The rearrangement joins TRBV29-1 to TRBJ2-1; D possibly corresponds to TRBD1 (5 bases). The V gene lost 4 bases and the J gene lost 6 bases, with 16 bases spanning the gap. The germline V gene has CDR1 SQVTM and CDR2 ANQGSEA. The CDR3 has 14 amino acids. The CDR3 spells CSVAGQGMVNEQFF. As DNA, the CDR3 is TGCAGCGTTGCTGGGCAGGGAATGGTCAATGAGCAGTTCTTC.